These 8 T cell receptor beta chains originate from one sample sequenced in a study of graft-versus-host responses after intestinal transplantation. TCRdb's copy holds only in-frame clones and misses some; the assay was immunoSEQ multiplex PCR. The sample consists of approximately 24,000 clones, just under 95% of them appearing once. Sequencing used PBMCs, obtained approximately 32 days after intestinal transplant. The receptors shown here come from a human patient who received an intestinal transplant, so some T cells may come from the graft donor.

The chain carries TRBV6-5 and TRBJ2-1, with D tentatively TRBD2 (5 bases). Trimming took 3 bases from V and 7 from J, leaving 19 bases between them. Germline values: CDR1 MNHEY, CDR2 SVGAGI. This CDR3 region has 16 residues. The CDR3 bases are TGTGCCAGCAGTTATTTTCGGCCTAGCCTAAAAAATGAGCAGTTCTTC. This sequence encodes CASSYFRPSLKNEQFF.

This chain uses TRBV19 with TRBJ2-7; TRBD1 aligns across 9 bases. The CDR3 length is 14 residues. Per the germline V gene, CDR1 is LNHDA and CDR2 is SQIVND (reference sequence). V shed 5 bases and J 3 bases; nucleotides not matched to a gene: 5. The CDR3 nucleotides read TGTGCCAGTAGTCTGAGGACAGGGGACTACGAGCAGTACTTC. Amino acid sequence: CASSLRTGDYEQYF.

The DNA of the CDR3 is TGTGCCAGCAGTGAAAATGGGACAGACCCTAACTATGGCTACACCTTC. It is translated as CASSENGTDPNYGYTF. V gene TRBV25-1 combines with J gene TRBJ1-2; 7 bases are a match to TRBD1. V shed 2 bases, J shed 0 bases, and the junction held 6 bases outside the gene matches. CDR3 length: 16 amino acids. Germline V gene sequence: CDR1 MGHDK, CDR2 SYGVNS.

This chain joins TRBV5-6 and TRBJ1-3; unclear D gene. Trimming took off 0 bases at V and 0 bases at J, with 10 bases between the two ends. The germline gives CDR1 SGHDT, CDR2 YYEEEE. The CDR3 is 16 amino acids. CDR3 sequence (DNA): TGTGCCAGCAGCTTGGGCTTCCGGGGCTCTGGAAACACCATATATTTT. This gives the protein CASSLGFRGSGNTIYF.

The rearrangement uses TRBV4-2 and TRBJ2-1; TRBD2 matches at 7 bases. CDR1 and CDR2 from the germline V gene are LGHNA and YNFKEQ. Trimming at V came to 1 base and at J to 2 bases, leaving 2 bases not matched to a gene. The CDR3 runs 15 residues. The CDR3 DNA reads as TGTGCCAGCAGCCAAGGGCGGGAGCCCTACAATGAGCAGTTCTTC. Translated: CASSQGREPYNEQFF.

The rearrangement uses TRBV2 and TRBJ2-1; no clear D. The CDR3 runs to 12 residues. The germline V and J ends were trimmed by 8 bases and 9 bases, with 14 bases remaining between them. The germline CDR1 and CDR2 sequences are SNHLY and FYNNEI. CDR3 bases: TGTGCCAGCCGCCAGTCTACTGCTGAGCAGTTCTTC. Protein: CASRQSTAEQFF. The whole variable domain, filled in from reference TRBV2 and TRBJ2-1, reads EPEVTQTPSHQVTQMGQEVILRCVPISNHLYFYWYRQILGQKVEFLVSFYNNEISEKSEIFDDQFSVERPDGSNFTLKIRSTKLEDSAMYFCASRQSTAEQFFGPGTRLTVL.

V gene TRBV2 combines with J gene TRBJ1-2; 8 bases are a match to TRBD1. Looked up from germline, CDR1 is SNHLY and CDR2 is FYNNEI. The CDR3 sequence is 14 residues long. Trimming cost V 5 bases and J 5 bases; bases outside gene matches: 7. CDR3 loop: CASSTGTGRYGYTF. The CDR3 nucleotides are TGTGCCAGCAGTACCGGGACAGGACGGTATGGCTACACCTTC.

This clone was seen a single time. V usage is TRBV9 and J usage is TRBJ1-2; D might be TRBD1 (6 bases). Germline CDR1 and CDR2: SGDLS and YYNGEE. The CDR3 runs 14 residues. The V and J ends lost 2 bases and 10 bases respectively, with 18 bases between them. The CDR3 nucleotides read TGTGCCAGCAGCGTTTTAACAGGGTCGGGGAACTACACCTTC. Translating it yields CASSVLTGSGNYTF.